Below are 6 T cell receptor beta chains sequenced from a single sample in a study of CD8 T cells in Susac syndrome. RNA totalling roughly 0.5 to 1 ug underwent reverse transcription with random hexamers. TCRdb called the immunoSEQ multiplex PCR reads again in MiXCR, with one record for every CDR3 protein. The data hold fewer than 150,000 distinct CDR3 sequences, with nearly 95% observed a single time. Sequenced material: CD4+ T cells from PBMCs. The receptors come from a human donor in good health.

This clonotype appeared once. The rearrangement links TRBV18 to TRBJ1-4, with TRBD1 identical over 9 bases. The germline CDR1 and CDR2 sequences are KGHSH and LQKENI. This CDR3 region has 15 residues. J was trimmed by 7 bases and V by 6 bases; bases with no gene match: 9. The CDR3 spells CASSPRGQGLEKLFF. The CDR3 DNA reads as TGTGCCAGCTCTCCTCGGGGACAGGGCCTTGAAAAACTGTTTTTT. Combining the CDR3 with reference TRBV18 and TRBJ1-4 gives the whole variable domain NAGVMQNPRHLVRRRGQEARLRCSPMKGHSHVYWYRQLPEEGLKFMVYLQKENIIDESGMPKERFSAEFPKEGPSILRIQQVVRGDSAAYFCASSPRGQGLEKLFFGSGTQLSVL.

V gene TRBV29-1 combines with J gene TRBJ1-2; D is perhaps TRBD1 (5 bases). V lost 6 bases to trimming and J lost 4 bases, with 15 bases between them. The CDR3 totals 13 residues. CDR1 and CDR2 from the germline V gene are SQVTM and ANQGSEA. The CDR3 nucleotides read TGCAGCGTCCACGGGGGGTCTGGCTATGGCTACACCTTC. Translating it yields CSVHGGSGYGYTF.

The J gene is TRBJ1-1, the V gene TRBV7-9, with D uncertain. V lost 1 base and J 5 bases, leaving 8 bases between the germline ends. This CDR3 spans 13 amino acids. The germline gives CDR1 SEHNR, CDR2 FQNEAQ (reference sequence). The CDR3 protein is CASSLGEVTEAFF. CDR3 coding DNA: TGTGCCAGCAGCTTAGGTGAGGTTACTGAAGCTTTCTTT.

The CDR3 here is CASRTGRWAFF. CDR3 in DNA: TGTGCCAGCAGAACAGGGAGGTGGGCTTTCTTT. The chain has TRBV2 and TRBJ1-1, with TRBD1 as a possible D gene (6 bases). Germline V lookup: CDR1 SNHLY, CDR2 FYNNEI. Trimming cost V 6 bases and J 11 bases, with 13 bases left between them. CDR3 length equals 11 residues. Together with reference TRBV2 and TRBJ1-1, the CDR3 gives the full variable domain: EPEVTQTPSHQVTQMGQEVILRCVPISNHLYFYWYRQILGQKVEFLVSFYNNEISEKSEIFDDQFSVERPDGSNFTLKIRSTKLEDSAMYFCASRTGRWAFFGQGTRLTVV.

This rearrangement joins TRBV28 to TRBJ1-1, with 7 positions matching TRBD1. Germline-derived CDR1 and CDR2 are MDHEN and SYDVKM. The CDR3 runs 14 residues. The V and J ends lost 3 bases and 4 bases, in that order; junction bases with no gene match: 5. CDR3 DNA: TGTGCCAGCAGTTTTGGCAGGGGGTTCACTGAAGCTTTCTTT. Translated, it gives CASSFGRGFTEAFF. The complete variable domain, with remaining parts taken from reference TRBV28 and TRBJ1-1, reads DVKVTQSSRYLVKRTGEKVFLECVQDMDHENMFWYRQDPGLGLRLIYFSYDVKMKEKGDIPEGYSVSREKKERFSLILESASTNQTSMYLCASSFGRGFTEAFFGQGTRLTVV.

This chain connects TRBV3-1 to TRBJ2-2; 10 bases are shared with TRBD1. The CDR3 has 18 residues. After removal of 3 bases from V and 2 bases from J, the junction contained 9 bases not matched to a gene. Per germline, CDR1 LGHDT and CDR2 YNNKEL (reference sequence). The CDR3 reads CASSHFPGQGRNTGELFF. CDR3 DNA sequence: TGTGCCAGCAGCCATTTCCCGGGACAGGGGCGCAACACCGGGGAGCTGTTTTTT.